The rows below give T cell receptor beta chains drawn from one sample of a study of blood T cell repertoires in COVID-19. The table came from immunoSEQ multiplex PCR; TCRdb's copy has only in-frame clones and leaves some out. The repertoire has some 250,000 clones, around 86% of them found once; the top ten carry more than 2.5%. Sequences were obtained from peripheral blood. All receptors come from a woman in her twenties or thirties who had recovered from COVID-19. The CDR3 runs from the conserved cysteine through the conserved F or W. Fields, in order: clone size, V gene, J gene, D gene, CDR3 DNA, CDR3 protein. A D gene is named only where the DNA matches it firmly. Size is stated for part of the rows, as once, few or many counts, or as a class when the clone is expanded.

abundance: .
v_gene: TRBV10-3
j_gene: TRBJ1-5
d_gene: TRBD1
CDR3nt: TGTGCCATCAGTGAGTCCGCAGGGGGCGGTCAGCCCCAGCATTTT
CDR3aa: CAISESAGGGQPQHF

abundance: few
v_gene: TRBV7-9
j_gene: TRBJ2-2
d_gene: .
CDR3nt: TGTGCCAGCAGCTTAGATCTCTTAAACACCGGGGAGCTGTTTTTT
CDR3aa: CASSLDLLNTGELFF

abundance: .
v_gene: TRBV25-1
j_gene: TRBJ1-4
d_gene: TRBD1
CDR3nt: TGTGCCAGCAGTGACCGGACAGGATTTAGGGGAAATGAAAAACTGTTTTTT
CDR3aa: CASSDRTGFRGNEKLFF

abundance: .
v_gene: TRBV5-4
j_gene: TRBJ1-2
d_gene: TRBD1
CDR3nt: TGTGCCAGCAGCTTGGTGGGACAGGGGGCGCTGGGCTACACCTTC
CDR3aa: CASSLVGQGALGYTF

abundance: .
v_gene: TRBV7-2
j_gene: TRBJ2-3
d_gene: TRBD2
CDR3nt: TGTGCCAGCAGCTCCCAGAGGACTAGCGGGACCATAAGTTTTTCTACGCAGTATTTT
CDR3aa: CASSSQRTSGTISFSTQYF

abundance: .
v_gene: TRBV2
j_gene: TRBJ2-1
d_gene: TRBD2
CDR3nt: TGTGCCAGCAGCGTGGACGGGGGGGTACCACCCAATGAGCAGTTCTTC
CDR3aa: CASSVDGGVPPNEQFF

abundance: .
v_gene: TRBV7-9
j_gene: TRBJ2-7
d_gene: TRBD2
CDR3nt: TGTGCCAGCAGCTTAGTAGGACTAGCGGGGGGTTACGAGCAGTACTTC
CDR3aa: CASSLVGLAGGYEQYF

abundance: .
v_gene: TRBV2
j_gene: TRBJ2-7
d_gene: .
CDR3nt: TGTGCCAGCAGTGACAGCTACGAGCAGTACTTC
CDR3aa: CASSDSYEQYF

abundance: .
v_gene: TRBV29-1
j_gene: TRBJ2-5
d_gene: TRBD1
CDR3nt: TGCAGCGTTGATGGGGCAGGGGGTAGGAGAGAGACCCAGTACTTC
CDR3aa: CSVDGAGGRRETQYF

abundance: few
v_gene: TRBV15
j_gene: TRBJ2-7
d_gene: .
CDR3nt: TGTGCCACCAGCAGAGATGGGCAAGGGGTTAGAGAGCAGTACTTC
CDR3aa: CATSRDGQGVREQYF

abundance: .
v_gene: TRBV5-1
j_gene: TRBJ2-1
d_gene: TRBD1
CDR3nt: TGCGCCAGCGGAGTACAGGGGGTCGAAAACGATGAGCAGTTCTTC
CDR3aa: CASGVQGVENDEQFF

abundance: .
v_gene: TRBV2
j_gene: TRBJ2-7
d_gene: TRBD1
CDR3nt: TGTGCCAGCAGTCTGGGGACAGGGTTTTACGAGCAGTACTTC
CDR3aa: CASSLGTGFYEQYF

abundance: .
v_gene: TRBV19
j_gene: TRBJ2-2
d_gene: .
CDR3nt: TGTGCCAGTAGAAGAGGGCAGTACACCGGGGAGCTGTTTTTT
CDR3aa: CASRRGQYTGELFF

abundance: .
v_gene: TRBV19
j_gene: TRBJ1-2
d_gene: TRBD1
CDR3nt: TGTGCCAGTAGTAGCGCAGGGGGTGATGGCTACACCTTC
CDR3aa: CASSSAGGDGYTF

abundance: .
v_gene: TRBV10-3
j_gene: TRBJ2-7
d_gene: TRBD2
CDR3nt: TGTGCCATCAGTGGGGGCCCGGGGGGGAACTACGAGCAGTACTTC
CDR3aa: CAISGGPGGNYEQYF

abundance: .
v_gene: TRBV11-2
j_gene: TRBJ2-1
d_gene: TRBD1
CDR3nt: TGTGCCAGCAGCTTAGATCTGTTCCAGGGGGATGAGCAGTTCTTC
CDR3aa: CASSLDLFQGDEQFF

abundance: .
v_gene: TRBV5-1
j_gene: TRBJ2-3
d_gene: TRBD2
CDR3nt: TGCGCCAGCAGCGCCGGGGGGGCAATCGATACGCAGTATTTT
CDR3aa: CASSAGGAIDTQYF

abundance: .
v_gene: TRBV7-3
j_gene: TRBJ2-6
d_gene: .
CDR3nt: TGTGCCAGCAGCTTAAGTTCGGGGGCCAACGTCCTGACTTTC
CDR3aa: CASSLSSGANVLTF

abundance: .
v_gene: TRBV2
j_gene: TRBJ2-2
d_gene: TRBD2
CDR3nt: TGTGCCAGCACCGCGGGGGGGGCGAACACCGGGGAGCTGTTTTTT
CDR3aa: CASTAGGANTGELFF

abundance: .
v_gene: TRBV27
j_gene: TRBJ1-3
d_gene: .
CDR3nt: TGTGCCAGCAGCCCCACAGGGTACTCTGGAAACACCATATATTTT
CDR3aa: CASSPTGYSGNTIYF

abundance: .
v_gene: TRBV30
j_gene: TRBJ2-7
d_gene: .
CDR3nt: TGTGCCTGGAGTGTCGTCGCCTACGAGCAGTACTTC
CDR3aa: CAWSVVAYEQYF

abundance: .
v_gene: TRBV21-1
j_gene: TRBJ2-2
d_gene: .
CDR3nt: TGTGCCAGCAGCAAACCCTATCCCCCGGGGGCCGGGGAGCTGTTTTTT
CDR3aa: CASSKPYPPGAGELFF

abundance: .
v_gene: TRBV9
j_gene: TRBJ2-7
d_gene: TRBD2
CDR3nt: TGTGCCAGCAGCGTAGGGGACGGGGGGGAGCAGTACTTC
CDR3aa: CASSVGDGGEQYF

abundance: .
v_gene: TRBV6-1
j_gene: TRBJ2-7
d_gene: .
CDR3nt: TGTGCCAGCAGTGAAGGCGTCAGGTCTCACGAGCAGTACTTC
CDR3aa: CASSEGVRSHEQYF

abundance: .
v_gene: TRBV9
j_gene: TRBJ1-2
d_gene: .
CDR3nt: TGTGCCAGCAGCGTCGACTCAGGGCGATCTAACTATGGCTACACCTTC
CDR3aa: CASSVDSGRSNYGYTF

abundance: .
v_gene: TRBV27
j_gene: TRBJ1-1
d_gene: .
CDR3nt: TGTGCCAGCAGTTTACGGGGAGCAGGAACTGAAGCTTTCTTT
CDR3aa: CASSLRGAGTEAFF

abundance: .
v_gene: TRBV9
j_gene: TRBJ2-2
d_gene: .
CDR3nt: TGTGCCAGCAGCGTAGCAATCCCCGGGGAGCTGTTTTTT
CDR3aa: CASSVAIPGELFF

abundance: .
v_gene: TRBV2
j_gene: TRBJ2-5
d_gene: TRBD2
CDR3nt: TGTGCCAGCAGCTACCGACTAGCGGGGGGGCAAGAGACCCAGTACTTC
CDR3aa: CASSYRLAGGQETQYF